This entry lists 23 T cell receptor beta chains sequenced from one sample in a study of PD-L1 blockade in urothelial cancer. TCRdb's table, derived via immunoSEQ multiplex PCR, lists solely in-frame clones and lacks some. In the table there are about 45,000 clones, roughly 82% of which are singletons. Regarding time point: peripheral blood 6 weeks after treatment start. Specimen: PBMCs, collected around atezolizumab (anti-PD-L1) treatment. The receptors here all came from a man aged 60 to 75 with urothelial cancer.

The gene calls are TRBV20-1 and TRBJ2-7; no reliable D call. Germline assignment: CDR1 DFQATT and CDR2 SNEGSKA (reference sequence). V was trimmed by 7 bases and J by 2 bases, leaving 9 bases between them. This CDR3 contains 11 residues. CDR3 in amino acids: CSVGSPYEQYF. CDR3 DNA sequence: TGCAGTGTCGGGTCGCCCTACGAGCAGTACTTC.

V gene TRBV7-2 combines with J gene TRBJ2-2, with 12 bases that match TRBD2. This CDR3 has 15 amino acids. The V and J ends lost 6 bases and 5 bases, in that order; junction bases with no gene match: 4. CDR1 is SGHTA and CDR2 is FQGNSA in the germline V gene. The CDR3 loop reads CASRRGTSGTGELFF. The CDR3 region has the DNA TGTGCCAGCAGACGCGGGACTAGCGGGACCGGGGAGCTGTTTTTT.

V gene TRBV6-5 combines with J gene TRBJ2-7; 8 bases match TRBD1. CDR1 MNHEY and CDR2 SVGAGI come from the germline V gene. There are 15 residues in the CDR3. V was pared by 2 bases and J by 3 bases, with 6 bases of the junction left unmatched. The CDR3 nucleotides read TGTGCCAGCAGTTACGCCAACAGGGGGGTCTACGAGCAGTACTTC. This translates into CASSYANRGVYEQYF.

The chain has TRBV30 and TRBJ1-3, with D uncertain. The CDR3 runs 13 residues. V lost 2 bases to trimming and J lost 0 bases, with 5 bases between them. Germline lookup yields CDR1 GTSNPN and CDR2 SVGIG (reference sequence). Here the CDR3 reads CAWSLRSGNTIYF. CDR3 DNA: TGTGCCTGGAGTTTGCGCTCTGGAAACACCATATATTTT. Variable domain in full (rest from reference TRBV30 and TRBJ1-3): SQTIHQWPATLVQPVGSPLSLECTVEGTSNPNLYWYRQAAGRGLQLLFYSVGIGQISSEVPQNLSASRPQDRQFILSSKKLLLSDSGFYLCAWSLRSGNTIYFGEGSWLTVV.

The V and J genes are TRBV28 and TRBJ2-6; weak D call: TRBD1 (6 bases). CDR1 is MDHEN and CDR2 is SYDVKM in the germline V gene. The ends were cut back, 6 bases at V and 1 base at J, with 16 bases in the middle. The CDR3 consists of 17 residues. In DNA form, the CDR3 reads TGTGCCAGCAGCCCCCAGTGGGGGCGATCTGGGGCCAACGTCCTGACTTTC. This gives the protein CASSPQWGRSGANVLTF.

This clone showed up just a few times. CDR3 sequence (DNA): TGTGCCAGCAGCTTATCCAGTGGAAACACCATATATTTT. As protein: CASSLSSGNTIYF. The gene calls are TRBV7-8 and TRBJ1-3; no reliable D call. The germline V gene has CDR1 SGHVS and CDR2 FQNEAQ. The CDR3 extends over 13 amino acids. Between the trimmed V and J ends, which lost 2 bases and 3 bases, there was a span of 5 bases. The whole variable domain, remainder taken from reference TRBV7-8 and TRBJ1-3, is GAGVSQSPRYKVAKRGQDVALRCDPISGHVSLFWYQQALGQGPEFLTYFQNEAQLDKSGLPSDRFFAERPEGSVSTLKIQRTQQEDSAVYLCASSLSSGNTIYFGEGSWLTVV.

J is TRBJ2-3 and V is TRBV11-3; TRBD2 might be the D (6 bases). Germline V gene data show CDR1 as SGHNT and CDR2 as YENEEA. CDR3 length equals 14 residues. The germline V and J ends were trimmed by 5 bases and 2 bases, with 11 bases remaining between them. The CDR3 region is CASSPSGFTDTQYF. CDR3 bases: TGTGCCAGCAGCCCCAGCGGGTTCACAGATACGCAGTATTTT. Looking up the rest from reference TRBV11-3 and TRBJ2-3 gives the full variable domain: EAGVVQSPRYKIIEKKQPVAFWCNPISGHNTLYWYLQNLGQGPELLIRYENEEAVDDSQLPKDRFSAERLKGVDSTLKIQPAELGDSAVYLCASSPSGFTDTQYFGPGTRLTVL.

CDR3 DNA: TGTGCCAGCAGATCGACAGGGTTCGTCGGTGGCTACACCTTC. Amino acids: CASRSTGFVGGYTF. This sequence joins TRBV6-1 and TRBJ1-2, with 7 bases fitting TRBD1. There are 14 residues in the CDR3. Losses at the gene ends were 6 bases for V and 7 bases for J; bases not matched to a gene: 11. CDR1 and CDR2 (germline): MNHNS, SASEGT.

J is TRBJ2-3 and V is TRBV9; D gene ambiguous. V was trimmed by 4 bases and J by 4 bases, leaving 7 bases between them. The CDR3 totals 12 residues. The germline CDR1 and CDR2 sequences are SGDLS and YYNGEE. The CDR3 DNA is TGTGCCAGCAGCTCCCTCTCAGATACGCAGTATTTT. Encoded protein: CASSSLSDTQYF. The complete variable domain, with remaining parts taken from reference TRBV9 and TRBJ2-3, reads DSGVTQTPKHLITATGQRVTLRCSPRSGDLSVYWYQQSLDQGLQFLIQYYNGEERAKGNILERFSAQQFPDLHSELNLSSLELGDSALYFCASSSLSDTQYFGPGTRLTVL.

This clone was seen once. The chain carries TRBV29-1 and TRBJ2-4; 7 bases align to TRBD1. CDR1 and CDR2 from the germline V gene are SQVTM and ANQGSEA. V was pared by 6 bases and J by 4 bases, with 6 bases of the junction left unmatched. CDR3 length equals 13 residues. CDR3 in DNA: TGCAGCGTGACGACAGGGTCAAAAAACATTCAGTACTTC. Amino acid sequence: CSVTTGSKNIQYF.

The chain links TRBV5-1 to TRBJ1-4; no clear D. The germline gives CDR1 SGHRS, CDR2 YFSETQ. The V end lost 4 bases, the J end lost 1 base, and 5 bases lay between the germline ends. There are 13 residues in the CDR3. The CDR3 reads CASSAGTNEKLFF. The CDR3 nucleotides are TGCGCCAGCAGCGCGGGAACTAATGAAAAACTGTTTTTT.

V is TRBV6-5 and J is TRBJ1-5; D possibly corresponds to TRBD1 (6 bases). The CDR3 extends over 12 amino acids. Between the trimmed V and J ends, which lost 8 bases and 2 bases, there was a span of 7 bases. Germline V gene data show CDR1 as MNHEY and CDR2 as SVGAGI. CDR3 sequence reads: CASRTGNQPQHF. CDR3 nucleotides: TGTGCCAGCCGGACAGGCAATCAGCCCCAGCATTTT.

The chain couples TRBV7-9 to TRBJ2-5, with D maybe TRBD1 (6 bases). Trimming removed 6 bases from V and 3 bases from J, with 11 bases in between. CDR3 size: 13 residues. Germline V lookup: CDR1 SEHNR, CDR2 FQNEAQ (reference sequence). The CDR3 region has the DNA TGTGCCAGCAGAACCTGGACAGAAGAGACCCAGTACTTC. This codes for CASRTWTEETQYF.

This clone is a singleton in its sample. The V gene is TRBV25-1, the J gene TRBJ2-3; 8 positions agree with TRBD2. Germline V gene sequence: CDR1 MGHDK, CDR2 SYGVNS. V shed 1 base and J 7 bases; nucleotides not matched to a gene: 7. The CDR3 loop spans 15 amino acids. This chain's CDR3 is CASSEWSGGGNTQYF. The CDR3 DNA reads as TGTGCCAGCAGTGAATGGAGCGGCGGGGGGAATACGCAGTATTTT.

The V call is TRBV10-3, the J call TRBJ1-5; 7 bases match TRBD1. Germline CDR1 ENHRY, CDR2 SYGVKD. The CDR3 consists of 13 residues. After removal of 8 bases from V and 3 bases from J, the junction contained 4 bases not matched to a gene. CDR3 region: CAIGGQNNQPQHF. The CDR3 nucleotides read TGTGCCATCGGGGGACAGAACAATCAGCCCCAGCATTTT.

The gene calls are TRBV28 and TRBJ2-1; D is unclear. With 6 bases removed from V and 4 bases from J, the gap between germline ends came to 4 bases. Germline V gives CDR1 MDHEN, CDR2 SYDVKM. The CDR3 is 11 residues long. DNA of the CDR3: TGTGCCAGCAGCCTATACAATGAGCAGTTCTTC. It translates to CASSLYNEQFF.

The chain has TRBV6-1 and TRBJ1-1, with D possibly being TRBD1 (6 bases). V was shortened by 10 bases and J by 4 bases, with 19 bases between the two germline ends. The CDR3 has 14 residues. Germline V gene sequence: CDR1 MNHNS, CDR2 SASEGT. The DNA for the CDR3 is TGTGCCACCTCTCCCTGGGACACCGGCACTGAAGCTTTCTTT. Its translation: CATSPWDTGTEAFF.

The chain combines TRBV5-1 with TRBJ2-2; unclear D gene. This CDR3 has 16 amino acids. V was clipped by 0 bases and J by 0 bases, with 9 bases between them. The germline V gene encodes CDR1 SGHRS and CDR2 YFSETQ. The CDR3: CASSLDPASNTGELFF. The CDR3 coding sequence is TGCGCCAGCAGCTTGGATCCAGCGTCGAACACCGGGGAGCTGTTTTTT.

The chain joins TRBV5-1 to TRBJ1-2; a weak D match, TRBD1 (6 bases). CDR1 is SGHRS and CDR2 is YFSETQ in the germline V gene. The CDR3 consists of 14 residues. Trimming cost V 4 bases and J 5 bases, with 15 bases left between them. The CDR3 sequence is CASSDTGIGYGYTF. In DNA form, the CDR3 reads TGCGCCAGCAGCGACACAGGGATTGGGTATGGCTACACCTTC.

By share of the sample, this clone is large (0.1 to 1%). V gene TRBV7-9 combines with J gene TRBJ2-3; D perhaps matches TRBD1 (5 bases). The germline V gene encodes CDR1 SEHNR and CDR2 FQNEAQ (reference sequence). The CDR3 extends over 15 amino acids. Trimming took 3 bases from V and 2 from J, leaving 12 bases between them. The CDR3 region has the DNA TGTGCCAGCAGCTTTGTAGACAGCTACACAGATACGCAGTATTTT. Its translation is CASSFVDSYTDTQYF.

V is TRBV19 and J is TRBJ1-5; 11 nucleotides line up with TRBD1. Per the germline V gene, CDR1 is LNHDA and CDR2 is SQIVND (reference sequence). The CDR3 totals 17 residues. V lost 6 bases, J lost 6 bases, and 13 bases stayed unmatched. The chain's CDR3 is CASSSPGTGGRSQPQHF. The CDR3, as DNA: TGTGCCAGTAGCTCCCCCGGGACAGGGGGAAGGAGTCAGCCCCAGCATTTT.

V usage is TRBV9 and J usage is TRBJ1-1; no firm D call. CDR1 SGDLS and CDR2 YYNGEE come from the germline V gene. This CDR3 region has 16 residues. Between the trimmed V and J ends, which lost 0 bases and 0 bases, there was a span of 12 bases. CDR3 sequence reads: CASSVATRMVNTEAFF. The DNA for the CDR3 is TGTGCCAGCAGCGTAGCTACTAGGATGGTGAACACTGAAGCTTTCTTT.

The chain couples TRBV29-1 to TRBJ2-7, with TRBD1 matching over 11 bases. The CDR3 runs 13 residues. The J segment lost 2 bases and the V segment lost 7 bases, leaving 4 bases of the junction unmatched. Germline V gives CDR1 SQVTM, CDR2 ANQGSEA. The CDR3 region is CSAGTGGPYEQYF. CDR3 DNA sequence: TGCAGCGCCGGGACAGGGGGACCCTACGAGCAGTACTTC.